This passage covers 24 T cell receptor beta chains from one sample sequenced in a study of blood T cell repertoires in COVID-19. Clones were sequenced by immunoSEQ multiplex PCR, and TCRdb holds only the in-frame ones, with some missing. The sample consists of 150,000 to 200,000 clones, 80% to 90% of them appearing once. The sample consisted of peripheral blood. Source of these receptors: a middle-aged man with active or convalescent COVID-19.

The V and J genes are TRBV5-1 and TRBJ1-2, with D possibly TRBD1 on 6 matching bases. Trimming stripped 4 bases from V and 2 bases from J, with 9 bases between. The CDR3 has 13 amino acids. CDR1 and CDR2 (germline): SGHRS, YFSETQ. The CDR3 sequence: CASSPTGNYGYTF. In DNA, the CDR3 is TGCGCCAGCAGCCCTACAGGGAACTATGGCTACACCTTC.

The chain has TRBV5-6 and TRBJ1-5; 12 nucleotides agree with TRBD1. This CDR3 contains 16 residues. Trimming removed 0 bases from V and 6 bases from J; junction bases left unmatched: 4. Germline CDR1 SGHDT, CDR2 YYEEEE. The CDR3 nucleotides are TGTGCCAGCAGCTTGGGTGGGACAGGGGGCCTTCAGCCCCAGCATTTT. Amino acid sequence: CASSLGGTGGLQPQHF.

This clone was observed a few times. The V gene is TRBV5-1, the J gene TRBJ2-1; D is possibly TRBD2 (6 bases). Germline lookup yields CDR1 SGHRS and CDR2 YFSETQ. With 4 bases removed from V and 0 bases from J, the gap between germline ends came to 11 bases. The CDR3 runs to 15 residues. The chain's CDR3 is CASSPGTYSYNEQFF. Here the CDR3 DNA reads TGCGCCAGCAGCCCCGGGACTTACTCCTACAATGAGCAGTTCTTC.

The chain couples TRBV15 to TRBJ1-1; no firm D call. Per the germline V gene, CDR1 is LNHNV and CDR2 is YYDKDF (reference sequence). V lost 0 bases to trimming and J lost 4 bases, with 9 bases between them. The CDR3 sequence is 14 residues long. As DNA, the CDR3 is TGTGCCACCAGCAGAGATGCGGGGAGCACTGAAGCTTTCTTT. Translation: CATSRDAGSTEAFF.

This chain links TRBV2 with TRBJ1-1, with D possibly being TRBD1 (6 bases). Per germline, CDR1 SNHLY and CDR2 FYNNEI. V shed 4 bases and J shed 6 bases, with 9 bases lying between them. The CDR3 totals 12 residues. The CDR3 sequence: CASSGGRPEAFF. The CDR3 region has the DNA TGTGCCAGCAGTGGGGGGCGGCCTGAAGCTTTCTTT.

The chain joins TRBV27 to TRBJ2-5; TRBD2 matches at 7 bases. The CDR3 is made up of 13 amino acids. The V segment lost 2 bases and the J segment 5 bases; nucleotides outside the gene matches: 2. Per germline, CDR1 MNHEY and CDR2 SMNVEV (reference sequence). The CDR3 loop reads CASSLREGETQYF. DNA for the CDR3: TGTGCCAGCAGTTTAAGGGAGGGGGAGACCCAGTACTTC.

V is TRBV2 and J is TRBJ1-1; the D gene is possibly TRBD1 (5 bases). Trimming took off 7 bases at V and 6 bases at J, with 12 bases between the two ends. CDR3 length: 12 residues. Germline V gene sequence: CDR1 SNHLY, CDR2 FYNNEI. The CDR3 region is CASTLGLSEAFF. Here the CDR3 DNA reads TGTGCCAGCACCCTGGGACTTTCTGAAGCTTTCTTT. The full variable domain, rest sourced from reference TRBV2 and TRBJ1-1, is EPEVTQTPSHQVTQMGQEVILRCVPISNHLYFYWYRQILGQKVEFLVSFYNNEISEKSEIFDDQFSVERPDGSNFTLKIRSTKLEDSAMYFCASTLGLSEAFFGQGTRLTVV.

The chain is built from TRBV6-1 and TRBJ2-5; 9 nucleotides match TRBD1. Germline V lookup: CDR1 MNHNS, CDR2 SASEGT. The CDR3 is 15 amino acids. V was clipped by 3 bases and J by 1 base; unmatched bases: 3. CDR3 region: CASSESTGGQETQYF. In DNA form, the CDR3 reads TGTGCCAGCAGTGAGTCGACAGGGGGCCAAGAGACCCAGTACTTC.

The chain couples TRBV7-9 to TRBJ2-2; 8 positions agree with TRBD1. Germline trimming cut 11 bases from V and 1 base from J; bases unmatched to any gene: 9. This CDR3 is built from 15 residues. Germline values: CDR1 SEHNR, CDR2 FQNEAQ (reference sequence). The CDR3 here is CAGSTGDRNTGELFF. The CDR3 DNA is TGTGCCGGATCGACAGGGGATAGGAACACCGGGGAGCTGTTTTTT.

This clone came up a few times. V gene TRBV18 combines with J gene TRBJ1-2; 7 nucleotides align to TRBD1. The germline gives CDR1 KGHSH, CDR2 LQKENI. This CDR3 is built from 15 residues. The junction had 10 bases not matched to a gene; V was cut back by 1 base and J by 8 bases. CDR3 residues: CASSPRPGQPMGYTF. In DNA form, the CDR3 reads TGTGCCAGCTCACCACGACCGGGACAGCCTATGGGCTACACCTTC.

In regard to this clone: It is unclear where the CDR3 begins or ends on the DNA, so no DNA is shown, and the CDR3 is as TCRdb lists it. The V gene is TRBV12-1, the J gene TRBJ2-4; whether TRBD2, the table's D call, matches the DNA was not checked. TRBV12-1 is deemed a pseudogene. The CDR3 length equals 19 residues, ends included. The CDR3 region is CASSFRGPWAGGNRNIQYF.

This chain links TRBV28 with TRBJ1-3; D unclear. This CDR3 is built from 13 residues. The V gene's germline CDR1 is MDHEN and CDR2 SYDVKM. V was cut by 1 base and J by 7 bases, with 8 bases left in between. This CDR3 reads CASSLFTTNTIYF. DNA of the CDR3: TGTGCCAGCAGTTTATTTACTACGAACACCATATATTTT. Variable domain in full (rest from reference TRBV28 and TRBJ1-3): DVKVTQSSRYLVKRTGEKVFLECVQDMDHENMFWYRQDPGLGLRLIYFSYDVKMKEKGDIPEGYSVSREKKERFSLILESASTNQTSMYLCASSLFTTNTIYFGEGSWLTVV.

As to this clone: The same CDR3 is also encoded by other DNA sequences in this sample. V usage is TRBV5-1 and J usage is TRBJ2-7; perhaps TRBD1 as D (9 bases). The CDR3 consists of 15 residues. Germline lookup yields CDR1 SGHRS and CDR2 YFSETQ. V was cut by 4 bases and J by 3 bases, with 17 bases left in between. CDR3 nucleotides: TGCGCCAGCAGCCCGGGGGGGACAGGGAACTACGAGCAGTACTTC. This codes for CASSPGGTGNYEQYF.

V is TRBV4-1 and J is TRBJ2-1; D is possibly TRBD2 (6 bases). The CDR3 contains 14 residues. V was clipped by 4 bases and J by 8 bases, with 15 bases between them. Germline V CDR1 and CDR2: MGHRA, YSYEKL. CDR3 nucleotide sequence: TGCGCCAGCAGCCCTAGCGAACTTTTGGATGAGCAGTTCTTC. Translating it yields CASSPSELLDEQFF.

CDR3 sequence reads: CASSTAGNQPQHF. CDR3 bases: TGTGCCAGTAGTACCGCAGGCAATCAGCCCCAGCATTTT. J is TRBJ1-5 and V is TRBV19, with D unclear. Germline V gene lookup returns CDR1 LNHDA and CDR2 SQIVND (reference sequence). Trimming removed 4 bases at V and 2 bases at J, with 6 bases between. CDR3 length equals 13 residues.

The chain recombines TRBV7-2 with TRBJ1-2, with 8 bases fitting TRBD1. Germline-derived CDR1 and CDR2 are SGHTA and FQGNSA. The CDR3 is 14 amino acids. After removal of 2 bases from V and 3 bases from J, the junction contained 2 bases not matched to a gene. For the CDR3, the DNA is TGTGCCAGCAGCTTATCGGGACAGGACTATGGCTACACCTTC. Protein sequence: CASSLSGQDYGYTF. The full variable domain, rest sourced from reference TRBV7-2 and TRBJ1-2, is GAGVSQSPSNKVTEKGKDVELRCDPISGHTALYWYRQSLGQGLEFLIYFQGNSAPDKSGLPSDRFSAERTGGSVSTLTIQRTQQEDSAVYLCASSLSGQDYGYTFGSGTRLTVV.

This clone was recorded only once. The chain uses TRBV28 and TRBJ2-7; D call uncertain. Trimming took 5 bases from V and 4 from J, leaving 9 bases between them. The germline gives CDR1 MDHEN, CDR2 SYDVKM. CDR3 size: 12 residues. CDR3: CASSARQYEQYF. CDR3 in DNA: TGTGCCAGCAGTGCCCGCCAGTACGAGCAGTACTTC.

The rearrangement uses TRBV27 and TRBJ1-5, with unresolved D. The CDR3 is 14 amino acids. Trimming removed 3 bases at V and 5 bases at J, with 11 bases between. Germline V CDR1 and CDR2: MNHEY, SMNVEV (reference sequence). The CDR3 here is CASSLAESHQPQHF. The CDR3 nucleotides are TGTGCCAGCAGTTTGGCGGAGAGTCATCAGCCCCAGCATTTT.

V is TRBV7-2 and J is TRBJ1-6; TRBD1 might be the D (6 bases). This CDR3 contains 15 residues. Germline loops: CDR1 SGHTA, CDR2 FQGNSA. V lost 2 bases and J 10 bases, leaving 15 bases between the germline ends. The CDR3 DNA follows: TGTGCCAGCAGCTTACCCGGGGCAGGGGAATCACCCCTCCACTTT. Protein: CASSLPGAGESPLHF.

This chain joins TRBV15 and TRBJ2-5; 9 bases fit TRBD2. Germline V CDR1 and CDR2: LNHNV, YYDKDF (reference sequence). V lost 0 bases, J lost 10 bases, and 12 bases stayed unmatched. The CDR3 totals 16 residues. The CDR3 bases are TGTGCCACCAGCAGAGAAGTCCTAGCGGGGCCTTTGCACCAGTACTTC. This sequence encodes CATSREVLAGPLHQYF.

The gene calls are TRBV28 and TRBJ1-1; D remains unclear. This CDR3 has 13 amino acids. V was pared by 8 bases and J by 3 bases, with 13 bases between. Germline V gene data show CDR1 as MDHEN and CDR2 as SYDVKM. For the CDR3, the DNA is TGTGCCAGCGGACTCGGGTTGTACACTGAAGCTTTCTTT. Its translation: CASGLGLYTEAFF.

This chain joins TRBV7-2 and TRBJ1-3; unclear D gene. CDR1 is SGHTA, CDR2 FQGNSA, per germline. Trimming cost V 1 base and J 2 bases, with 12 bases left between them. This CDR3 has 16 residues. CDR3 nucleotides: TGTGCCAGCAGCTTAGACAGCCCAGGCACTGGAAACACCATATATTTT. Protein sequence: CASSLDSPGTGNTIYF.

This clone was observed once. The rearrangement links TRBV18 to TRBJ2-5, with D possibly TRBD1 on 5 matching bases. The CDR3 extends over 13 amino acids. V shed 2 bases and J shed 4 bases, with 8 bases lying between them. Germline-derived CDR1 and CDR2 are KGHSH and LQKENI. Here the CDR3 DNA reads TGTGCCAGCTCACCAGGGGCTTCAGAGACCCAGTACTTC. It translates to CASSPGASETQYF.

The V gene is TRBV6-2 or TRBV6-3, the J gene TRBJ1-1; TRBD1 matches at 12 bases. Trimming removed 4 bases from V and 3 bases from J; junction bases left unmatched: 9. Germline V gives CDR1 MNHEY, CDR2 SVGEGT. The CDR3 covers 17 residues. In DNA form, the CDR3 reads TGTGCCAGCAGTTTACAAGGGACAGGGGGCGGGTACACTGAAGCTTTCTTT. Its translation: CASSLQGTGGGYTEAFF.